The 2 T cell receptor beta chains presented below share a single source sample, sequenced in a study of radiation and T cells in renal cell carcinoma. Method: immunoSEQ multiplex PCR; TCRdb's copy keeps in-frame clones and lacks some. Of about 77,000 clones listed, less than 85% are singletons. The sample's time point: blood 4 weeks post-SBRT, at nephrectomy. Treatment reported: 15 Gy SBRT to primary tumor, nephrectomy 4 weeks later. Sequencing was performed on blood, taken from a patient whose treatment included radiotherapy and nephrectomy. These receptors originate from a woman aged 55-75 years with renal cell carcinoma.

The genes are TRBV6-5 and TRBJ1-3; D is unclear. V dropped 2 bases and J dropped 2 bases, with 7 bases sitting between them. The CDR3 extends over 14 amino acids. Germline CDR1 is MNHEY and CDR2 is SVGAGI. CDR3 nucleotide sequence: TGTGCCAGCAGTTACAGGTCTCCTGGAAACACCATATATTTT. This translates into CASSYRSPGNTIYF.

The chain recombines TRBV23-1 with TRBJ1-2; tentative D call: TRBD1 (6 bases). TRBV23-1 is known as an ORF, though its function is uncertain. The CDR3 runs to 13 residues. The V end was cut by 4 bases, the J end by 8 bases, with 14 bases between. The CDR3 here is CASSLPGAGGYTF. The CDR3 coding sequence is TGCGCCAGCAGTCTGCCGGGGGCAGGAGGCTACACCTTC.